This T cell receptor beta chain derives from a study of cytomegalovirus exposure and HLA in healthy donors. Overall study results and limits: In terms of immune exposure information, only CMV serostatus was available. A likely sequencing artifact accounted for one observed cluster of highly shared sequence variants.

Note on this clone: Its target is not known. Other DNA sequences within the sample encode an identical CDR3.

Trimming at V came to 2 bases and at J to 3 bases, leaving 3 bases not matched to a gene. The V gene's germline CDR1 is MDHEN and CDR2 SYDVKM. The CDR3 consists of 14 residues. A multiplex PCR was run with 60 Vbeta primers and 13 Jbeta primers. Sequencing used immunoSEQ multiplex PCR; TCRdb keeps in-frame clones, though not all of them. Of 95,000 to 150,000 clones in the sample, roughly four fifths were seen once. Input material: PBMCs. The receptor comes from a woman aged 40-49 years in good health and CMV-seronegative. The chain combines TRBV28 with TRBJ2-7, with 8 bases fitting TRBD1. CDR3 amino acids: CASSLPGQGYEQYF. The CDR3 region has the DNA TGTGCCAGCAGTTTACCCGGACAGGGCTACGAGCAGTACTTC.